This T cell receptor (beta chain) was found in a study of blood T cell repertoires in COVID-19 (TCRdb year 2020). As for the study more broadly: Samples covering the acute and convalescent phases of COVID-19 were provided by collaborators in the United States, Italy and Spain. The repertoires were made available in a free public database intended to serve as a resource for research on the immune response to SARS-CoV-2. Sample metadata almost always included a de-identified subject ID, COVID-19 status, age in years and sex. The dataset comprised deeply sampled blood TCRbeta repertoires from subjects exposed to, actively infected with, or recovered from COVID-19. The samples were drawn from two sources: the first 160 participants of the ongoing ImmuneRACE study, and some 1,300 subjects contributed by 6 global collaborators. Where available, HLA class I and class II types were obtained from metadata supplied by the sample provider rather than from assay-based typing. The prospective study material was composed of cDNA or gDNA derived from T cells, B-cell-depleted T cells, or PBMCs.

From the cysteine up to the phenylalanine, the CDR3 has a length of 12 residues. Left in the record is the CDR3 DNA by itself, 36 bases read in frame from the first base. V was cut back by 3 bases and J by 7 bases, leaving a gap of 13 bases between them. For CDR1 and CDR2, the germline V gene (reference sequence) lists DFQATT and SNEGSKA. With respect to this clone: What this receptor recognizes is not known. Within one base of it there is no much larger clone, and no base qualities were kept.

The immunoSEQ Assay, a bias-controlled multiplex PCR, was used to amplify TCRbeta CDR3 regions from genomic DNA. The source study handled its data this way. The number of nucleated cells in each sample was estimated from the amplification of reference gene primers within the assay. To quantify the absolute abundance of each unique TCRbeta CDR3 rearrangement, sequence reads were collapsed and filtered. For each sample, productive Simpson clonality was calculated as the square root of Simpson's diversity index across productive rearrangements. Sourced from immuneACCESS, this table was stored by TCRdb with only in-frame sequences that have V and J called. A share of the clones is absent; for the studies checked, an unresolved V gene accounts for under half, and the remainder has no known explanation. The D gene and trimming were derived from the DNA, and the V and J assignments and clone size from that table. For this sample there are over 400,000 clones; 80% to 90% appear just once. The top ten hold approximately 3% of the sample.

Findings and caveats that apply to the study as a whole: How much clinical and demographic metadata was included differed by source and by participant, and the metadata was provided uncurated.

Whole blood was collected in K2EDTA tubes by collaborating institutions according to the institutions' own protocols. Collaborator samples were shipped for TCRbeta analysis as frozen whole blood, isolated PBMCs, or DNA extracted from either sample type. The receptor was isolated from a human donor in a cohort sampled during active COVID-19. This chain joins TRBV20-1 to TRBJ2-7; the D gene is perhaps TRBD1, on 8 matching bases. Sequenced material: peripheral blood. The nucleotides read TGCAGTGCTAGTACAGGGGGGGGAGAGCAGTACTTC. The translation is CSASTGGGEQYF.